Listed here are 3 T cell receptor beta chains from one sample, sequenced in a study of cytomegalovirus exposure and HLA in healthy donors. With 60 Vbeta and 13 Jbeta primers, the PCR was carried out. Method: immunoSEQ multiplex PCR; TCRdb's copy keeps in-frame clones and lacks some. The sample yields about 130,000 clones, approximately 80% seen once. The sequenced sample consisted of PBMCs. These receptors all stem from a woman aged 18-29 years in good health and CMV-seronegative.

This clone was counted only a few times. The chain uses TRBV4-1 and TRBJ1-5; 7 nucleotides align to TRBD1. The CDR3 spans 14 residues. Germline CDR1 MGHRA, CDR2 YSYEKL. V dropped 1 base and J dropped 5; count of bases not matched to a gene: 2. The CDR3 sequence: CASSQARGHQPQHF. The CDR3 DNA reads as TGCGCCAGCAGCCAAGCTAGGGGGCATCAGCCCCAGCATTTT.

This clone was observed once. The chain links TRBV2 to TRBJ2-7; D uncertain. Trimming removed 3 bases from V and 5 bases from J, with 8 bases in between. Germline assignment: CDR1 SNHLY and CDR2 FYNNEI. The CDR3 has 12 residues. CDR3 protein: CASSELTHEQYF. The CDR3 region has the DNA TGTGCCAGCAGTGAGCTAACCCACGAGCAGTACTTC.

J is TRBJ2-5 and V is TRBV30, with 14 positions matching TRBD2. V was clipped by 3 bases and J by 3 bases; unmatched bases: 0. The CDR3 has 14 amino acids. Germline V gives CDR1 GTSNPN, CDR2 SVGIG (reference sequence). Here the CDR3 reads CAWRGLAGEETQYF. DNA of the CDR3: TGTGCCTGGAGGGGACTAGCGGGAGAAGAGACCCAGTACTTC.